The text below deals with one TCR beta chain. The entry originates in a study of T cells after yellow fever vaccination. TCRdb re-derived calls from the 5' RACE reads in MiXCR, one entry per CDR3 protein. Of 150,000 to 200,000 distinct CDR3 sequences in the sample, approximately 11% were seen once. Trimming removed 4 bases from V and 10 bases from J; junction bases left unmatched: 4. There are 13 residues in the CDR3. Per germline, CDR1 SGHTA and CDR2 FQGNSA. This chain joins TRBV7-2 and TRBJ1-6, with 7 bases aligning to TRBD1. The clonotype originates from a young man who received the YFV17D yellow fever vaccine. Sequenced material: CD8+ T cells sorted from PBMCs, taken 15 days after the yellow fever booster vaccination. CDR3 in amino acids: CASSYTGDSPLHF. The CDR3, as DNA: TGTGCCAGCAGCTATACAGGGGACTCACCCCTCCACTTT.